This TCR beta chain originates from a study of blood T cell repertoires in COVID-19. Overall study: COVID-19 samples from acute and convalescent phases originated in the United States, Italy and Spain.

V trimming: 4 bases; J trimming: 4 bases; junction bases outside the gene matches: 10. Germline V gives CDR1 KGHDR, CDR2 SFDVKD. The CDR3 is 16 residues long. The method was immunoSEQ multiplex PCR; TCRdb's version includes in-frame clones alone and lacks a portion of them. This sample has 170,000 or so clones, with around 87% found just once. The chain couples TRBV24-1 to TRBJ2-3; 7 bases line up with TRBD2. The sample was peripheral blood. The sequence came from a man aged 35-49 years with active or convalescent COVID-19. The chain's CDR3 is CATSEVAGGKSDTQYF. Written as DNA, the CDR3 is TGTGCCACCAGTGAAGTAGCGGGTGGGAAATCAGATACGCAGTATTTT.